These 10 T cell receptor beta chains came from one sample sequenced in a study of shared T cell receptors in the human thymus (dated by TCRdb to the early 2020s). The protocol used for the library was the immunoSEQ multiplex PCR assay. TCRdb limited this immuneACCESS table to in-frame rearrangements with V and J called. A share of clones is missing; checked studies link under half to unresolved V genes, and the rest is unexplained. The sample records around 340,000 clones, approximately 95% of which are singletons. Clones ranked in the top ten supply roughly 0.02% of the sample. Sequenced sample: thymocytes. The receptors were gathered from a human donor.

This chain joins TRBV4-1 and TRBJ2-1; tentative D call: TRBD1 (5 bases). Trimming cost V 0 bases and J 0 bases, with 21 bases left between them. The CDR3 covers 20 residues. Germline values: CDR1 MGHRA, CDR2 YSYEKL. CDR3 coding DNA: TGCGCCAGCAGCCAAGATGGGAAGGGGTCGGCGAGAAGCTCCTACAATGAGCAGTTCTTC. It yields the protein CASSQDGKGSARSSYNEQFF.

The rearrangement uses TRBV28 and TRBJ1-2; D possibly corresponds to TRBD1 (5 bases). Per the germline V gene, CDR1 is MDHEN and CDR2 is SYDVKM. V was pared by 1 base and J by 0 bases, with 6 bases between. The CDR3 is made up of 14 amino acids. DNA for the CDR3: TGTGCCAGCAGTTTATACAGGACTAACTATGGCTACACCTTC. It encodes CASSLYRTNYGYTF.

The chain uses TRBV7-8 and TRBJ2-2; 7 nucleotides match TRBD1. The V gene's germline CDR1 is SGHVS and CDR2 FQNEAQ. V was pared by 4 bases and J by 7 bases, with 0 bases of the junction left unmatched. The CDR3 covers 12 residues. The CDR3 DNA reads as TGTGCCAGCAGCTCAGGGGGCGGGGAGCTGTTTTTT. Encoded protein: CASSSGGGELFF.

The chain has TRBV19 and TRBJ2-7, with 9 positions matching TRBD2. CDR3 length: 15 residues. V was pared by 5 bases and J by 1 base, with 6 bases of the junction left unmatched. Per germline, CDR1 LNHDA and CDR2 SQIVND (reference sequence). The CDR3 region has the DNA TGTGCCAGTAGTGCGGGACTAGCATCTTCCTACGAGCAGTACTTC. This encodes CASSAGLASSYEQYF.

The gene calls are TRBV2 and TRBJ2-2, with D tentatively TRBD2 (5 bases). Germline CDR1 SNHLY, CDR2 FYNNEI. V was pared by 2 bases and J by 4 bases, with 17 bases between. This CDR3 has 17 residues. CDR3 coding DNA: TGTGCCAGCAGTGAACGAGGGTACCGGCCTAGCACCGGGGAGCTGTTTTTT. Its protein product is CASSERGYRPSTGELFF.

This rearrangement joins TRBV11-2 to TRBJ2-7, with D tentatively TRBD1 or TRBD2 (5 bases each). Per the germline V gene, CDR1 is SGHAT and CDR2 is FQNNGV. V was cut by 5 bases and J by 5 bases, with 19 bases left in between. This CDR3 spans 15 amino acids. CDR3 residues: CASSPGPWTGHEQYF. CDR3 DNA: TGTGCCAGCAGCCCGGGACCTTGGACGGGCCACGAGCAGTACTTC.

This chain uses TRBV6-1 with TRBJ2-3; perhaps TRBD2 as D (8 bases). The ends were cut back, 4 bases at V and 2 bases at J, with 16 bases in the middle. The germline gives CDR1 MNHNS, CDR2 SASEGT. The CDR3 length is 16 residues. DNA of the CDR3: TGTGCCAGCAGTGTACAGGGGACTAGGGCCACAGATACGCAGTATTTT. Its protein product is CASSVQGTRATDTQYF.

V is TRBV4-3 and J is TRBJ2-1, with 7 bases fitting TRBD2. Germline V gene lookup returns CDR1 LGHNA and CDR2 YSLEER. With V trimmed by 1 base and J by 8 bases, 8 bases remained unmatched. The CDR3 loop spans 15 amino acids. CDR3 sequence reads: CASSQGSTSDDEQFF. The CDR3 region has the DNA TGCGCCAGCAGCCAAGGGTCCACTAGCGACGATGAGCAGTTCTTC.

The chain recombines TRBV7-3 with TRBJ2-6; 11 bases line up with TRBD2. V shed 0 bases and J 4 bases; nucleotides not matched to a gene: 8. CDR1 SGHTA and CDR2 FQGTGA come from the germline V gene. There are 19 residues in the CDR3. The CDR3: CASSLTGLAEMGGANVLTF. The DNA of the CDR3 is TGTGCCAGCAGCTTAACGGGACTAGCGGAAATGGGAGGGGCCAACGTCCTGACTTTC.

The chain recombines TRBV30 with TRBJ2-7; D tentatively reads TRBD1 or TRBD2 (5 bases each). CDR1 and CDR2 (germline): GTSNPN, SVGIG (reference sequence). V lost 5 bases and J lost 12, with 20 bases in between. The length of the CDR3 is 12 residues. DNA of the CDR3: TGTGCCTGGGGGGCGGATGGGACGAGCTGGTACTTC. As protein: CAWGADGTSWYF.